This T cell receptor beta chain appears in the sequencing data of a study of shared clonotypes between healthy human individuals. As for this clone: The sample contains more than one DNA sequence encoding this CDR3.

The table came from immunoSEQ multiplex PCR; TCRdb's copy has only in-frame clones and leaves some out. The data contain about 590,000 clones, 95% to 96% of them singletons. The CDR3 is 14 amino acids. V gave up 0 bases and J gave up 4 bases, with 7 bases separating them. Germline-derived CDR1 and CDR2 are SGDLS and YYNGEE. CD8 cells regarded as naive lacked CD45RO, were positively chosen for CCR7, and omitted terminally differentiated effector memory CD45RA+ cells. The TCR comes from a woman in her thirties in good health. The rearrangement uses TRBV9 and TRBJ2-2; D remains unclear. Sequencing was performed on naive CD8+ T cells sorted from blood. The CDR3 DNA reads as TGTGCCAGCAGCGTAGGGGGTGGCACCGGGGAGCTGTTTTTT. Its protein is CASSVGGGTGELFF.